This T cell receptor (beta chain) was captured by sequencing in a study of T-cell reconstitution after alpha-beta-depleted transplantation in children. Notes on the study in general: Most T-cell counts and diversity one year after the transplant came from T cells that were newly produced.

At least ten counts were recorded for this clonotype. Its specificity is not known. Germline V gives CDR1 MGHDK, CDR2 SYGVNS. The germline V and J ends were trimmed by 2 bases and 6 bases, with 14 bases remaining between them. There are 15 residues in the CDR3. Unique molecular identifiers were built into the TCRbeta library. A single record per CDR3 protein comes from TCRdb applying MiXCR to the PCR reads. The profile shows approximately 300,000 distinct CDR3 sequences, 6% to 10% of them singletons. The specimen was peripheral blood, collected 360 days after TCRalphabeta/CD19-depleted stem cell transplant. The chain recombines TRBV25-1 with TRBJ2-1; perhaps TRBD2 as D (6 bases). The receptor's source is a female patient under 10 years old who had a stem cell transplant for Fanconi anemia, so the T cells may come from the graft donor. As DNA, the CDR3 is TGTGCCAGCAGTGAAGTAAATCGGGACTCCAATGAGCAGTTCTTC. Amino acids: CASSEVNRDSNEQFF.